This note documents a single TCR beta chain sequence. Its antigen is not known. These data come from a study of PD-1 blockade in classical Hodgkin lymphoma. Study observations and caveats: Exclusion applied to patients who initiated nivolumab less than 1 year following ASCT. Only CD4+ TCR diversity, not CD8+, had risen significantly by C4D1.

Sequenced by immunoSEQ multiplex PCR; TCRdb stores in-frame clones only, minus some. The top ten hold around 15% of the sample, which has 25,000 to 35,000 clones, more than 60% seen once. Each of the patients experienced relapse following autologous stem cell transplantation, and their brentuximab vedotin exposure differed. Germline V gene data show CDR1 as SGHNT and CDR2 as YYREEE (reference sequence). Trimming shortened V by 2 bases and J by 1 base, and 6 bases separated the two germline ends. There are 14 residues in the CDR3. This TCR was recovered from a human donor with classical Hodgkin lymphoma. The input for sequencing was peripheral blood mononuclear cells (PBMCs), taken before the second cycle of nivolumab. The gene calls are TRBV5-4 and TRBJ2-2; D uncertain. CDR3 amino acids: CASSFGRNTGELFF. Here the CDR3 DNA reads TGTGCCAGCAGCTTCGGGCGGAACACCGGGGAGCTGTTTTTT.